Below, 21 T cell receptor beta chains from the same sample are listed, as sequenced in a study of patients and donors after allogeneic stem cell transplantation (dated by TCRdb to the early 2020s). Libraries were prepared through RT-PCR. Instrument used: NextSeq 550. TCRdb reprocessed the public reads (quality trimming at Q25 with fastp, clone calling with MiXCR) and kept in-frame beta chains. CDR3 protein duplicates are merged, each entry listing the most common genes and DNA. The sample contains about 11,000 distinct CDR3 sequences, approximately 22% of them found a single time. Approximately 56% of the sample is in the top ten clones. Sequenced material: blood, either unsorted or a sorted T cell fraction (not recorded which). The receptors come from a human donor who was either an allogeneic HSCT recipient or a stem cell or donor lymphocyte infusion donor (not recorded which). It is not recorded whose cells these are; they may come from a transplant donor.

This clonotype has a count of ten or more. The rearrangement joins TRBV6-5 to TRBJ1-2; TRBD1 agrees at 8 bases. Trimming removed 1 base from V and 4 bases from J; junction bases left unmatched: 5. Looked up from germline, CDR1 is MNHEY and CDR2 is SVGAGI. The CDR3 has 15 residues. CDR3 in DNA: TGTGCCAGCAGTTACTTCCACAGGGGGTCCTATGGCTACACCTTC. Its translation is CASSYFHRGSYGYTF.

This clonotype was seen a few times. This sequence joins TRBV5-6 and TRBJ2-3, with unresolved D. The germline CDR1 and CDR2 sequences are SGHDT and YYEEEE. The CDR3 is 14 residues long. Trimming shortened V by 0 bases and J by 4 bases, and 9 bases separated the two germline ends. The CDR3 region is CASSLDRTPDTQYF. The CDR3 coding sequence is TGTGCCAGCAGCTTGGATAGGACCCCAGATACGCAGTATTTT.

This clonotype has a count of ten or more. The V call is TRBV7-2, the J call TRBJ1-1, with D perhaps TRBD1 (5 bases). Germline-derived CDR1 and CDR2 are SGHTA and FQGNSA. V was pared by 3 bases and J by 6 bases, with 17 bases between. The CDR3 consists of 15 residues. The CDR3 here is CASSFAPGIGAEAFF. The DNA of the CDR3 is TGTGCCAGCAGCTTCGCCCCAGGGATTGGGGCTGAAGCTTTCTTT.

This clonotype appeared a few times. The rearrangement links TRBV12-3 or TRBV12-4 to TRBJ2-2; 8 positions match TRBD2. The V and J ends lost 2 bases and 0 bases, in that order; junction bases with no gene match: 2. The CDR3 has 16 residues. The CDR3 loop is CASSLQRGTNTGELFF. In DNA form, the CDR3 reads TGTGCCAGCAGTTTACAGCGGGGGACGAACACCGGGGAGCTGTTTTTT.

This clonotype has just a few counts. The rearrangement joins TRBV5-6 to TRBJ1-1; no clear D. The CDR3 sequence is 14 residues long. The V gene's germline CDR1 is SGHDT and CDR2 YYEEEE. Trimming left V 4 bases short and J 0 bases short, with 10 bases between. The CDR3 is CASSQQPLNTEAFF. The CDR3 region has the DNA TGTGCCAGCAGCCAGCAACCCCTGAACACTGAAGCTTTCTTT. Filled out from reference TRBV5-6 and TRBJ1-1, the complete variable domain reads DAGVTQSPTHLIKTRGQQVTLRCSPKSGHDTVSWYQQALGQGPQFIFQYYEEEERQRGNFPDRFSGHQFPNYSSELNVNALLLGDSALYLCASSQQPLNTEAFFGQGTRLTVV.

This clonotype was recorded many times. The genes are TRBV6-5 and TRBJ1-1, with a weak D call TRBD1 (5 bases). The CDR3 consists of 16 residues. Trimming took 0 bases from V and 0 from J, leaving 11 bases between them. CDR1 MNHEY and CDR2 SVGAGI come from the germline V gene. Here the CDR3 DNA reads TGTGCCAGCAGTTACTCGATTACAGGAATGAACACTGAAGCTTTCTTT. It yields the protein CASSYSITGMNTEAFF.

This clonotype was picked up many times. J is TRBJ1-5 and V is TRBV18; 9 positions agree with TRBD1. J lost 4 bases, V lost 0 bases, and 1 base had no gene match. The CDR3 sequence is 15 residues long. Germline V gene sequence: CDR1 KGHSH, CDR2 LQKENI. In DNA form, the CDR3 reads TGTGCCAGCTCACCACCTGGGACAGGGAATCAGCCCCAGCATTTT. It encodes CASSPPGTGNQPQHF.

The rearrangement links TRBV3-1 to TRBJ1-1, with D possibly TRBD1 on 6 matching bases. With 3 bases removed from V and 1 base from J, the gap between germline ends came to 18 bases. This CDR3 region has 17 residues. Germline CDR1 reads LGHDT; CDR2 reads YNNKEL (reference sequence). CDR3 nucleotides: TGTGCCAGCAGCCATTCATCAGGGGCGCCGGGGAACACTGAAGCTTTCTTT. Translation: CASSHSSGAPGNTEAFF.

This clonotype is classed as medium-sized (0.01 to 0.1%). The CDR3 coding sequence is TGTGCCAGCAGTTTAAGGGACCTTACGGATGGCTACACCTTC. It codes for CASSLRDLTDGYTF. V and J are TRBV12-3 or TRBV12-4 and TRBJ1-2; tentative D call: TRBD1 (5 bases). The CDR3 runs 14 residues. Trimming stripped 2 bases from V and 6 bases from J, with 13 bases between.

This clonotype was seen a few times. The chain is built from TRBV6-1 and TRBJ2-1; D is possibly TRBD1 (8 bases). Between the trimmed V and J ends, which lost 5 bases and 5 bases, there was a span of 16 bases. This CDR3 spans 15 amino acids. Germline values: CDR1 MNHNS, CDR2 SASEGT. The CDR3 spells CASSNRGGSNNEQFF. Written as DNA, the CDR3 is TGTGCCAGCAGTAACAGGGGGGGGTCGAACAATGAGCAGTTCTTC.

The table lists this clonotype with many counts. The V call is TRBV5-1, the J call TRBJ2-2, with D possibly TRBD1 on 6 matching bases. The germline gives CDR1 SGHRS, CDR2 YFSETQ. Trimming pared 0 bases from V and 1 base from J, leaving 10 bases between. The CDR3 is 16 residues long. CDR3 protein: CASSLGDTRNTGELFF. The CDR3 coding sequence is TGCGCCAGCAGCTTGGGGGACACACGGAACACCGGGGAGCTGTTTTTT.

The chain uses TRBV6-5 and TRBJ1-5, with 11 bases fitting TRBD1. The ends lost 5 bases at V and 7 bases at J; junction bases unmatched: 4. The CDR3 covers 14 residues. The germline CDR1 and CDR2 sequences are MNHEY and SVGAGI. The CDR3 sequence is CASSRDRGYQPQHF. In DNA form, the CDR3 reads TGTGCCAGCAGTCGGGACAGGGGGTACCAGCCCCAGCATTTT.

The V and J genes are TRBV6-4 and TRBJ1-2; 9 bases match TRBD1. V lost 7 bases and J lost 4; bases outside the gene matches: 4. Germline V CDR1 and CDR2: MRHNA, SNTAGT. The CDR3 consists of 13 residues. The CDR3 loop is CASKDRGTYGYTF. CDR3 coding DNA: TGTGCCAGCAAGGACAGGGGAACCTATGGCTACACCTTC.

This clonotype was counted once. The chain joins TRBV16 to TRBJ2-2; D ambiguous. V lost 11 bases to trimming and J lost 4 bases, with 17 bases between them. Germline V gene sequence: CDR1 KGHSY, CDR2 FQNENV. This CDR3 is 14 amino acids long. CDR3 DNA sequence: TGTGCCTTCAGCCAATCGATCGGCACCGGGGAGCTGTTTTTT. This codes for CAFSQSIGTGELFF.

The gene calls are TRBV12-3 or TRBV12-4 and TRBJ1-2, with D perhaps matching TRBD1 (5 bases). The CDR3 has 13 amino acids. V lost 6 bases and J 9 bases, leaving 17 bases between the germline ends. The CDR3 loop is CASSPGTWESYTF. The CDR3 coding sequence is TGTGCCAGCAGCCCCGGGACCTGGGAAAGCTACACCTTC.

There are a few counts of this clonotype. This sequence joins TRBV6-1 and TRBJ1-4, with D unresolved. The CDR3 totals 16 residues. Germline V gene lookup returns CDR1 MNHNS and CDR2 SASEGT. V gave up 1 base and J gave up 7 bases, with 16 bases separating them. The CDR3 loop reads CASSEGTGTGAEKLFF. The CDR3 bases are TGTGCCAGCAGTGAAGGGACGGGAACTGGAGCTGAAAAACTGTTTTTT.

There are many counts of this clonotype. The chain recombines TRBV30 with TRBJ1-5; TRBD1 aligns across 7 bases. The CDR3 spans 14 residues. J gave up 2 bases and V 2 bases, and 3 bases lay outside the gene matches. Germline CDR1 and CDR2: GTSNPN and SVGIG (reference sequence). The CDR3 reads CAWSTGEGNQPQHF. CDR3 nucleotides: TGTGCCTGGAGTACAGGGGAGGGCAATCAGCCCCAGCATTTT.

This clonotype was seen repeatedly, ten times or more. This sequence joins TRBV2 and TRBJ1-1; D is unresolved. CDR3 length: 13 residues. Trimming stripped 3 bases from V and 0 bases from J, with 5 bases between. Looked up from germline, CDR1 is SNHLY and CDR2 is FYNNEI. The CDR3 coding sequence is TGTGCCAGCAGTGATGGGCTGAACACTGAAGCTTTCTTT. It yields the protein CASSDGLNTEAFF. The variable domain in full, completed from reference TRBV2 and TRBJ1-1, reads EPEVTQTPSHQVTQMGQEVILRCVPISNHLYFYWYRQILGQKVEFLVSFYNNEISEKSEIFDDQFSVERPDGSNFTLKIRSTKLEDSAMYFCASSDGLNTEAFFGQGTRLTVV.

Only a few counts were recorded for this clonotype. The chain uses TRBV21-1 and TRBJ2-1; the D call TRBD1 from the table was never checked on the DNA. TRBV21-1 corresponds to a pseudogene. CDR3 length: 15 amino acids. The CDR3 is CASSKFPENHNEQFF. Written as DNA, the CDR3 is TGTGCCAGCAGCAAATTCCCTGAAAACCACAATGAGCAGTTCTTC.

This chain connects TRBV5-1 to TRBJ1-2, with TRBD1 identical over 7 bases. The CDR3 is 15 residues long. V shed 4 bases, J shed 6 bases, and the junction held 12 bases outside the gene matches. Per germline, CDR1 SGHRS and CDR2 YFSETQ. This CDR3 is CASSGNRGLKDGYTF. The DNA for the CDR3 is TGCGCCAGCAGCGGGAACAGGGGATTGAAGGATGGCTACACCTTC.

This chain connects TRBV27 to TRBJ1-4; 8 bases map to TRBD1. This CDR3 region has 14 residues. Germline V gene lookup returns CDR1 MNHEY and CDR2 SMNVEV (reference sequence). The J segment lost 7 bases and the V segment lost 2 bases, leaving 3 bases of the junction unmatched. The CDR3 coding sequence is TGTGCCAGCAGTTTAGATGACAGGGGTGAAAAACTGTTTTTT. The encoded protein is CASSLDDRGEKLFF.